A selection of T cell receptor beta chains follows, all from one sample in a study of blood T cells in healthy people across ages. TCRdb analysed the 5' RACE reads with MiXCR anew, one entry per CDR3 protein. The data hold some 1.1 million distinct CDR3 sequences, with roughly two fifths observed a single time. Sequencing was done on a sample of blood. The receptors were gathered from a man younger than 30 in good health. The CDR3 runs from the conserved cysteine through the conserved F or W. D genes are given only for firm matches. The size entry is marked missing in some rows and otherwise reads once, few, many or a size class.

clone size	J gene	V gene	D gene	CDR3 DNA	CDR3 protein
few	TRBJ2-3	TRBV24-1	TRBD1	TGTGCCACCAGGGAAGACAGGGTAGGCACAGATACGCAGTATTTT	CATREDRVGTDTQYF
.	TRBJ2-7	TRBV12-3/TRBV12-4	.	TGTGCCAGCAGACCTACAGGGATCTACGAGCAGTACTTC	CASRPTGIYEQYF
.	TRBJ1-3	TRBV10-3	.	TGTGCCATCAGTGATTACGGGGACTCTGGAAACACCATATATTTT	CAISDYGDSGNTIYF
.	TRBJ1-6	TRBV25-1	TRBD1	TGTGCCAGCAGTGCTCCCCACAGGGGCCAGGACTATAATTCACCCCTCCACTTT	CASSAPHRGQDYNSPLHF
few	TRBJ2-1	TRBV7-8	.	TGTGCCAGCAGCTTACGTGCGGGCGCCTCGGGTGAGCAGTTCTTC	CASSLRAGASGEQFF
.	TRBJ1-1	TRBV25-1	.	TGTGCCAGCAGGTTTGGAAACACTGAAGCTTTCTTT	CASRFGNTEAFF
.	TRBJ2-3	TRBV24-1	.	TGTGCCGCCAGTGGTACATGGGGCGGCACAGAGACGCAGTATTTT	CAASGTWGGTETQYF
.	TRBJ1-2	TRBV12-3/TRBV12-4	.	TGTGCCAGCAGGACGGTCCTACGCTACACCTTC	CASRTVLRYTF
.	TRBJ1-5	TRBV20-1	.	TGCAGTGCCGACCTGGGAGGGTTTAGTCAGCCCCAGCATTTT	CSADLGGFSQPQHF
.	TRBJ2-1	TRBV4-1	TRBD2	TGCGCCAGCAGCCACGGGGCTAGCGGGGGGGCCAACTACAATGAGCAGTTCTTC	CASSHGASGGANYNEQFF
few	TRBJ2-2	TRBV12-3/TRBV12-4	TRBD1	TGTGCCAGCAGTCTCGGACAGGCTTATTTCACCGGGGAGCTGTTTTTT	CASSLGQAYFTGELFF
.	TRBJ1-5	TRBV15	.	TGTGCCACCAGCAGCGACAGGTTCAATCAGCCCCAGCATTTT	CATSSDRFNQPQHF
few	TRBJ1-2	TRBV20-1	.	TGCAGTGCTAGAGTTTGGAGGGCGAACTATGGCTACACCTTC	CSARVWRANYGYTF
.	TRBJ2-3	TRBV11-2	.	TGTGCCAGCAGCTTTAGGGGGGCATCTTCCGGGGCGCAGTATTTT	CASSFRGASSGAQYF
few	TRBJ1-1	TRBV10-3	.	TGTGCCATCAGAGAGACAGGAGGCAGCACTGAAGCTTTCTTT	CAIRETGGSTEAFF
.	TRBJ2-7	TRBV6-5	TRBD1	TGTGCCAGCAGTGCGACAGGGAACTGCGAGCAGTACTTC	CASSATGNCEQYF
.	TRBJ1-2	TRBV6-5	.	TGTGCCAGCAGCAAATCCGGGGGCTATGGCTACACCTTC	CASSKSGGYGYTF